This T cell receptor (beta chain) was sequenced for a study of cytomegalovirus exposure and HLA in healthy donors. About this clone itself: Its antigen is unknown.

Study-level results: What a later analysis reportedly showed was that an Asian-associated ancestry cluster had fewer N-insertions than the roughly 670-donor mean. A later analysis by the authors found several of the most significant clusters apparently linked to common viral pathogens.

The PCR made use of 60 Vbeta and 13 Jbeta primers. Only in-frame clones appear in the TCRdb table, and some are missing; sequencing was by immunoSEQ multiplex PCR. The sample carries 95,000 to 150,000 clones, approximately 80% recorded once. The sample taken for sequencing was PBMCs. The receptor was isolated from a woman between 18 and 29 years old in good health and CMV-seronegative.

This CDR3 is CASTARLYTGAGHNEQFF. CDR3 sequence (DNA): TGTGCCAGCACAGCTCGACTCTACACAGGTGCAGGACACAATGAGCAGTTCTTC. This chain connects TRBV11-1 to TRBJ2-1, with D perhaps matching TRBD1 (5 bases). Germline V CDR1 and CDR2: SGHAT, FQDESV (reference sequence). Trimming stripped 7 bases from V and 5 bases from J, with 27 bases between. The CDR3 is made up of 18 amino acids.